This T cell receptor beta chain was observed in a study of CD8 T cells in Susac syndrome. Random hexamers served to reverse transcribe roughly 0.5 to 1 ug RNA. By means of immunoSEQ multiplex PCR, TCR beta CDR3 spanning 54 Vbeta and 13 Jbeta underwent amplification. Using its own MiXCR run on the immunoSEQ multiplex PCR reads, TCRdb lists one record per CDR3 protein. The sample has a few hundred thousand distinct CDR3 sequences; around 93% are singletons. This CDR3 contains 17 residues. The germline CDR1 and CDR2 sequences are DFQATT and SNEGSKA (reference sequence). The V gene end was trimmed by 5 bases and the J gene end by 0 bases; junction bases not matched to a gene: 12. CD8+ and CD4+ blood T cells underwent TCR beta sequencing. The multiple sclerosis controls, all treatment-naive patients, had relapsing-remitting disease that was stable or active. The CD8+ and CD4+ T cells were isolated magnetically using a negative isolation approach, whereas the TEMRA cells were enriched by FACS.

The sequenced material came from CD4+ T cells from PBMCs. The clonotype originates from a human donor with multiple sclerosis. The rearrangement joins TRBV20-1 to TRBJ2-4, with 8 nucleotides matching TRBD2. CDR3 bases: TGCAGTGCTGCCACGGGGGGGCAGGTTCTAGCCAAAAACATTCAGTACTTC. Translated: CSAATGGQVLAKNIQYF.